This T cell receptor beta chain originates from a study of blood T cell repertoires in COVID-19. The wider study: There were acute and convalescent COVID-19 samples, and they came from the United States, Italy and Spain. The cDNA or gDNA used as material had been derived from T cells, B-cell-depleted T cells, or PBMCs.

Patients in Seattle were enrolled during active infection, then followed longitudinally. As originally analysed: Estimation of nucleated cell counts relied on the amplification of reference gene primers. Here immunoSEQ multiplex PCR was the method, and the copy in TCRdb shows in-frame clones only, minus some. V and J calls and clone size are those listed in that table; D and trimming were worked out from the DNA. There are 45,000 to 50,000 clones in the sample; roughly 85% occur only once, and approximately 32% lies in the top ten. Sequenced material: peripheral blood. The TCR originated in an elderly woman with COVID-19, enrolled during active disease.

CDR3 sequence: CASSPIQGEYGYTF. The DNA for the CDR3 is TGTGCCAGCTCACCAATACAGGGGGAATATGGCTACACCTTC. The genes are TRBV18 and TRBJ1-2, with 8 bases that match TRBD1. There are 14 residues in the CDR3. Germline V gene data show CDR1 as KGHSH and CDR2 as LQKENI. With V trimmed by 2 bases and J by 5 bases, 4 bases remained unmatched.